This T cell receptor (beta chain) was retrieved from a study of identical twins. V shed 5 bases, J shed 1 base, and the junction held 13 bases outside the gene matches. Per germline, CDR1 MDHEN and CDR2 SYDVKM. This CDR3 region has 18 residues. Unique molecular identifiers were present on cDNA, and template switching added a universal primer site. TCRdb analysed the 5' RACE reads with MiXCR anew, one entry per CDR3 protein. This table holds 1.5 million to 2 million distinct CDR3 sequences, about 32% found once. Whole-study findings and limits: Insertions were reduced in abundant cord blood beta clonotypes but not in memory repertoires.

With regard to this clonotype: Its antigen remains unidentified.

This chain uses TRBV28 with TRBJ2-1; 8 nucleotides agree with TRBD2. The sample comprised cord blood. The TCR originated in a newborn girl in good health. The CDR3 reads CASSPGRVGPLSYNEQFF. The CDR3, as DNA: TGTGCCAGCAGTCCCGGGAGGGTGGGTCCTCTATCCTACAATGAGCAGTTCTTC.